This T cell receptor beta chain originates from a study of T cell repertoires in cytomegalovirus infection. V dropped 4 bases and J dropped 5; count of bases not matched to a gene: 9. CDR1 is SGDLS and CDR2 is YYNGEE in the germline V gene. CDR3 length: 15 residues. A word on this clonotype: The antigen is undetermined.

TCRdb used MiXCR to reprocess the reads, holding one entry per CDR3 protein. The sample yields about a million distinct CDR3 sequences, less than 35% seen once. Here the sequenced sample was cultured CD8+ T cells from PBMCs, taken from culture after CMV antigen stimulation. The TCR originated in a human donor in good health (CMV status not recorded). Some clones in this sample may be carry-over from other donors' samples. This chain connects TRBV9 to TRBJ2-3, with 8 nucleotides matching TRBD1. The CDR3 spells CASSYGTGWRDTQYF. The CDR3 region has the DNA TGTGCCAGCAGCTACGGGACAGGTTGGAGAGATACGCAGTATTTT.